The 24 T cell receptor beta chains below were found in one sample sequenced in a study of cytomegalovirus exposure and HLA in healthy donors. Use of 60 Vbeta and 13 Jbeta primers characterized the PCR. Here immunoSEQ multiplex PCR was the method, and the copy in TCRdb shows in-frame clones only, minus some. The data show 85,000 to 100,000 clones, 60% to 80% seen once. The sequencing sample was made of PBMCs. The receptors were sampled from a man aged 50 to 59 in good health and CMV-seropositive.

The chain employs TRBV30 and TRBJ1-2, with TRBD1 identical over 8 bases. The CDR3 contains 16 residues. J lost 7 bases, V lost 4 bases, and 17 bases had no gene match. Germline CDR1 GTSNPN, CDR2 SVGIG (reference sequence). The DNA for the CDR3 is TGTGCCTGGATAGCCCGGGACAGGCAACCATCTGGTGGCTACACCTTC. The encoded protein is CAWIARDRQPSGGYTF.

This clone has only a few counts. This chain links TRBV7-8 with TRBJ1-5; TRBD1 matches 7 bases. With V trimmed by 4 bases and J by 0 bases, 6 bases remained unmatched. This CDR3 region has 16 residues. Per germline, CDR1 SGHVS and CDR2 FQNEAQ. The CDR3: CASSSGTAISNQPQHF. CDR3 in DNA: TGTGCCAGCAGCTCCGGGACAGCGATTAGCAATCAGCCCCAGCATTTT. Variable domain in full (rest from reference TRBV7-8 and TRBJ1-5): GAGVSQSPRYKVAKRGQDVALRCDPISGHVSLFWYQQALGQGPEFLTYFQNEAQLDKSGLPSDRFFAERPEGSVSTLKIQRTQQEDSAVYLCASSSGTAISNQPQHFGDGTRLSIL.

The gene calls are TRBV5-1 and TRBJ1-6, with a possible D match to TRBD1 (6 bases). The V end lost 2 bases, the J end lost 2 bases, and 11 bases lay between the germline ends. CDR3 length equals 16 residues. Germline V gene sequence: CDR1 SGHRS, CDR2 YFSETQ. The CDR3 DNA reads TGCGCCAGCAGCTTAACAGGGTTGGCCTATAATTCACCCCTCCACTTT. It yields the protein CASSLTGLAYNSPLHF.

The rearrangement joins TRBV30 to TRBJ1-5; 7 bases fit TRBD1. Germline CDR1 reads GTSNPN; CDR2 reads SVGIG (reference sequence). V lost 4 bases to trimming and J lost 3 bases; unmatched junction nucleotides: 9. The CDR3 extends over 15 amino acids. Written as DNA, the CDR3 is TGTGCCTGGACCCCTCCGGGACAGTTCAATCAGCCCCAGCATTTT. Protein sequence: CAWTPPGQFNQPQHF.

The chain combines TRBV28 with TRBJ1-4; 8 bases map to TRBD1. There are 17 residues in the CDR3. The germline CDR1 and CDR2 sequences are MDHEN and SYDVKM. J was trimmed by 0 bases and V by 6 bases; bases with no gene match: 9. This CDR3 is CASSPLGQGTTNEKLFF. In DNA form, the CDR3 reads TGTGCCAGCAGCCCCCTTGGACAGGGTACAACTAATGAAAAACTGTTTTTT.

This rearrangement joins TRBV7-2 to TRBJ2-1, with 13 bases matching TRBD2. This CDR3 has 15 amino acids. Unmatched junction bases numbered 0, after V lost 1 base and J lost 6 bases. Germline assignment: CDR1 SGHTA and CDR2 FQGNSA. The CDR3 protein is CASSLGLAGGNEQFF. In DNA form, the CDR3 reads TGTGCCAGCAGCTTAGGACTAGCGGGGGGCAATGAGCAGTTCTTC.

The chain recombines TRBV5-4 with TRBJ2-7; maybe TRBD2 (6 bases). This CDR3 contains 13 residues. Germline lookup yields CDR1 SGHNT and CDR2 YYREEE (reference sequence). V was clipped by 4 bases and J by 1 base, with 9 bases between them. The CDR3 nucleotides are TGTGCCAGCAGCCCCCGGGAGTCCTACGAGCAGTACTTC. As protein: CASSPRESYEQYF.

The chain employs TRBV19 and TRBJ1-6; D is uncertain. Trimming left V 9 bases short and J 6 bases short, with 18 bases between. This CDR3 comprises 15 residues. The V gene's germline CDR1 is LNHDA and CDR2 SQIVND (reference sequence). Written as DNA, the CDR3 is TGTGCCAGCTCGAGGAGGAGCCCTTTTAATTCACCCCTCCACTTT. This translates into CASSRRSPFNSPLHF.

The chain combines TRBV30 with TRBJ2-5; D gene unclear. The DNA end favors TRBJ2-7, so the J call may be wrong. This CDR3 comprises 11 residues. Germline V gene sequence: CDR1 GTSNPN, CDR2 SVGIG (reference sequence). The CDR3 coding sequence is TGTGCCTGGAGCCCCTCCTACGAGCAGTACTTC. It encodes CAWSPSYEQYF.

This clone turned up a few times. The rearrangement links TRBV19 to TRBJ2-7, with D maybe TRBD1 (6 bases). The germline V and J ends were trimmed by 1 base and 5 bases, with 12 bases remaining between them. This CDR3 comprises 14 residues. Germline V CDR1 and CDR2: LNHDA, SQIVND (reference sequence). The CDR3 DNA sequence: TGTGCCAGTAGTATAGGGGCAGGGGTCAACGAGCAGTACTTC. It translates to CASSIGAGVNEQYF.

V usage is TRBV27 and J usage is TRBJ1-4; TRBD1 matches 8 bases. The V segment lost 3 bases and the J segment 0 bases; nucleotides outside the gene matches: 12. Germline CDR1 and CDR2: MNHEY and SMNVEV (reference sequence). The CDR3 extends over 19 amino acids. The CDR3 region has the DNA TGTGCCAGCAGTTTTCGGGGACAGGTCTCCGGCGCAACTAATGAAAAACTGTTTTTT. Translation: CASSFRGQVSGATNEKLFF.

The chain's CDR3 is CASSQGVNSPLHF. The CDR3 nucleotides are TGTGCCAGCAGCCAGGGGGTCAATTCACCCCTCCACTTT. V gene TRBV7-3 combines with J gene TRBJ1-6; 7 nucleotides align to TRBD1. This CDR3 is 13 amino acids long. V was pared by 5 bases and J by 7 bases, with 2 bases of the junction left unmatched. Germline lookup yields CDR1 SGHTA and CDR2 FQGTGA.

The chain recombines TRBV28 with TRBJ2-2; 8 bases fit TRBD2. The CDR3 sequence is 15 residues long. The J segment lost 8 bases and the V segment lost 6 bases, leaving 11 bases of the junction unmatched. The germline CDR1 and CDR2 sequences are MDHEN and SYDVKM. CDR3 sequence reads: CASRTNGGGLGELFF. CDR3 nucleotides: TGTGCCAGCAGAACCAACGGGGGGGGTTTGGGGGAGCTGTTTTTT. The full variable domain, in which reference TRBV28 and TRBJ2-2 provide the parts outside the CDR3, is DVKVTQSSRYLVKRTGEKVFLECVQDMDHENMFWYRQDPGLGLRLIYFSYDVKMKEKGDIPEGYSVSREKKERFSLILESASTNQTSMYLCASRTNGGGLGELFFGEGSRLTVL.

Only a few counts were recorded for this clone. The chain uses TRBV5-1 and TRBJ2-2; 8 nucleotides align to TRBD2. The trim removed 0 bases at V and 5 bases at J, leaving 6 bases unmatched. There are 16 residues in the CDR3. Per germline, CDR1 SGHRS and CDR2 YFSETQ. CDR3 region: CASSLDPGGGTGELFF. The DNA of the CDR3 is TGCGCCAGCAGCTTGGACCCGGGGGGGGGAACCGGGGAGCTGTTTTTT.

This clone has only one observation. The V and J genes are TRBV18 and TRBJ1-5, with a tentative D call TRBD1 (6 bases). The CDR3 contains 16 residues. The V end was cut by 0 bases, the J end by 4 bases, with 13 bases between. Germline loops: CDR1 KGHSH, CDR2 LQKENI. Here the CDR3 reads CASSPPGPGANQPQHF. The CDR3 coding sequence is TGTGCCAGCTCACCACCGGGTCCAGGGGCAAATCAGCCCCAGCATTTT.

This clone came up a few times. The CDR3 DNA reads as TGTGCCAGCAGTTATACTAGGACGGAATATAGCAATCAGCCCCAGCATTTT. Translation gives CASSYTRTEYSNQPQHF. The V call is TRBV6-9, the J call TRBJ1-5, with D unclear. This CDR3 has 17 residues. V was clipped by 2 bases and J by 0 bases, with 14 bases between them. CDR1 is MNHGY and CDR2 is SVAAGI in the germline V gene.

V gene TRBV25-1 combines with J gene TRBJ1-2, with D hard to call. The germline CDR1 and CDR2 sequences are MGHDK and SYGVNS. This CDR3 contains 13 residues. Trimming left V 5 bases short and J 1 base short, with 8 bases between. For the CDR3, the DNA is TGTGCCAGCAGTTCAGATATTAACTATGGCTACACCTTC. As protein: CASSSDINYGYTF.

The J gene is TRBJ1-2, the V gene TRBV6-1, with a weak D call TRBD1 (6 bases). Trimming removed 5 bases at V and 0 bases at J, with 10 bases between. The length of the CDR3 is 14 residues. Per germline, CDR1 MNHNS and CDR2 SASEGT. The chain's CDR3 is CASSSWTANYGYTF. CDR3 DNA: TGTGCCAGCAGTTCTTGGACAGCTAACTATGGCTACACCTTC.

V is TRBV28 and J is TRBJ1-2; D possibly corresponds to TRBD1 (5 bases). Germline CDR1 is MDHEN and CDR2 is SYDVKM. This CDR3 spans 13 amino acids. Trimming left V 8 bases short and J 9 bases short, with 19 bases between. For the CDR3, the DNA is TGTGCCAGCCGTGGCGGGGGAATCAGCCGCTACACCTTC. Translation: CASRGGGISRYTF.

This rearrangement joins TRBV5-8 to TRBJ1-1; 12 bases map to TRBD1. V was clipped by 5 bases and J by 3 bases; unmatched bases: 2. In germline, CDR1 is SGHTS, CDR2 YDEGEE. The CDR3 runs to 14 residues. This CDR3 is CASRGQGAYTEAFF. The DNA for the CDR3 is TGTGCCAGCAGGGGACAGGGGGCTTACACTGAAGCTTTCTTT.

The chain employs TRBV11-3 and TRBJ2-6; D possibly corresponds to TRBD2 (5 bases). Germline CDR1 SGHNT, CDR2 YENEEA. V was cut by 1 base and J by 0 bases, with 10 bases left in between. The CDR3 is 17 residues long. The CDR3 sequence is CASSLGTSSSGANVLTF. CDR3 nucleotide sequence: TGTGCCAGCAGCTTAGGGACTTCCAGCTCTGGGGCCAACGTCCTGACTTTC.

This clone is a singleton in its sample. The genes are TRBV7-8 and TRBJ1-5; D not certain. This CDR3 region has 13 residues. The ends were cut back, 5 bases at V and 3 bases at J, with 8 bases in the middle. The germline V gene encodes CDR1 SGHVS and CDR2 FQNEAQ. The CDR3 spells CASSPRPNQPQHF. CDR3 nucleotide sequence: TGTGCCAGCAGCCCCCGTCCCAATCAGCCCCAGCATTTT.

The chain carries TRBV2 and TRBJ2-1, with 7 positions matching TRBD1. Trimming at V came to 6 bases and at J to 7 bases, leaving 9 bases not matched to a gene. The CDR3 extends over 14 amino acids. The V gene's germline CDR1 is SNHLY and CDR2 FYNNEI. CDR3 sequence (DNA): TGTGCCAGCAGGATAAAGACAGGGTTGAATGAGCAGTTCTTC. Translating gives CASRIKTGLNEQFF.

This clone was seen a few times. The chain combines TRBV9 with TRBJ2-3, with a weak D call TRBD1 (5 bases). This CDR3 is 15 amino acids long. V gave up 2 bases and J gave up 2 bases, with 12 bases separating them. Germline V gene data show CDR1 as SGDLS and CDR2 as YYNGEE. The CDR3 bases are TGTGCCAGCAGCGTGCAGGGTCTTGACACAGATACGCAGTATTTT. Translated: CASSVQGLDTDTQYF.